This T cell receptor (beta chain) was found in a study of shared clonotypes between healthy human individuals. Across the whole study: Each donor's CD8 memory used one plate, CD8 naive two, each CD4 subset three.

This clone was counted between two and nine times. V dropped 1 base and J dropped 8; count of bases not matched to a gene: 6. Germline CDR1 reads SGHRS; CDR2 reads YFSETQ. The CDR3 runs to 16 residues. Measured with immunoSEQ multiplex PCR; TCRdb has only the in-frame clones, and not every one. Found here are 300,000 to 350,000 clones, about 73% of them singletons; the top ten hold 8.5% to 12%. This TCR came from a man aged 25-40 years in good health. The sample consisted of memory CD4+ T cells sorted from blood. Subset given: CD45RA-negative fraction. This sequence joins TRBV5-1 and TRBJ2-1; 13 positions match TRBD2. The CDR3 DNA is TGCGCCAGCAGCTTGAAGACTAGCGGGAGGATCTATGAGCAGTTCTTC. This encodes CASSLKTSGRIYEQFF.